Sequencing of this TCR beta chain was carried out in a study of T cells in Graves' hyperthyroidism and ophthalmopathy. Diagnoses used clinical symptoms, serum thyroxine and TRAb, thyroid ultrasound and orbital computed tomography. It was less than 13 ml of fresh peripheral blood that supplied the PBMCs. Trimming shortened V by 8 bases and J by 2 bases, and 14 bases separated the two germline ends. CDR3 length: 14 residues. Germline CDR1 reads SEHNR; CDR2 reads FQNEAQ (reference sequence). This clonotype occurred many times. Authors of the study amplified TCR beta CDR3 regions from RNA transcripts. The TCR CDR3 first-round RT-PCR relied on the HTBI primer set. TCRdb re-analysed the multiplex PCR reads in MiXCR, keeping a single row per CDR3 protein. The repertoire has fewer than 750,000 distinct CDR3 sequences, about 14% of them found once; the top ten carry around 13%.

The TCR comes from a woman aged 45-65 years with Graves' ophthalmopathy. The chain has TRBV7-9 and TRBJ2-3; D is perhaps TRBD1 (6 bases). Sequencing was done on a sample of blood. Written as DNA, the CDR3 is TGTGCCAGCGGACCAGGACAGACCACAGATACGCAGTATTTT. Protein: CASGPGQTTDTQYF. Looking up the rest from reference TRBV7-9 and TRBJ2-3 gives the full variable domain: DTGVSQNPRHKITKRGQNVTFRCDPISEHNRLYWYRQTLGQGPEFLTYFQNEAQLEKSRLLSDRFSAERPKGSFSTLEIQRTEQGDSAMYLCASGPGQTTDTQYFGPGTRLTVL.